A selection of T cell receptor beta chains follows, all from one sample in a study of Ad26.COV2.S vaccination and SARS-CoV-2 variants. Assay used: immunoSEQ multiplex PCR; TCRdb lists only in-frame clones, some missing. The profile shows approximately 450,000 clones, 80% to 95% of them singletons. The starting material was peripheral blood, obtained in a trial of Ad26.COV2.S vaccine versus placebo. Receptor source: a person between 18 and 65 years old who received the Ad26.COV2.S COVID-19 vaccine or a placebo. CDR3s include the opening cysteine and the closing phenylalanine or tryptophan. A D gene is named only where the DNA matches it firmly. The size entry is marked missing in some rows and otherwise reads once, few, many or a size class.

j_gene	d_gene	v_gene	abundance	CDR3aa	CDR3nt
TRBJ2-7	TRBD2	TRBV18	.	CASSPSPGLATHEQYF	TGTGCCAGCTCACCGAGTCCGGGACTAGCGACTCACGAGCAGTACTTC
TRBJ2-2	.	TRBV24-1	.	CATSDSSGANTGELFF	TGTGCCACCAGTGATTCATCGGGAGCGAACACCGGGGAGCTGTTTTTT
TRBJ1-2	.	TRBV9	.	CASSLTGTNYGYTF	TGTGCCAGCAGCTTGACAGGTACTAACTATGGCTACACCTTC
TRBJ2-5	.	TRBV24-1	.	CATSDSVLAFQETQYF	TGTGCCACCAGTGATTCAGTACTAGCCTTCCAAGAGACCCAGTACTTC
TRBJ2-3	.	TRBV2	.	CASRKSLSTDTQYF	TGTGCCAGCAGGAAGAGTCTTAGCACAGATACGCAGTATTTT
TRBJ1-6	.	TRBV2	.	CASSDRRVHLHF	TGTGCCAGCAGTGATCGGCGGGTTCACCTCCACTTT
TRBJ2-7	TRBD2	TRBV6-5	.	CASSYVAGATYEQYF	TGTGCCAGCAGTTACGTAGCGGGAGCTACTTACGAGCAGTACTTC
TRBJ1-2	.	TRBV15	.	CATRRNTGSSYGYTF	TGTGCCACCCGACGGAATACAGGGTCCTCATATGGCTACACCTTC
TRBJ2-1	.	TRBV20-1	.	CSASDNEQFF	TGCAGTGCTAGCGACAATGAGCAGTTCTTC
TRBJ2-3	.	TRBV5-1	.	CASSLTTQGVNTQYF	TGCGCCAGCAGCTTAACGACTCAAGGGGTAAATACGCAGTATTTT
TRBJ1-1	TRBD1	TRBV4-1	.	CASSQASEGAAFF	TGCGCCAGCAGCCAAGCCTCCGAGGGGGCAGCTTTCTTT
TRBJ2-1	TRBD2	TRBV3-1/TRBV3-2	.	CASSHGREFFEQFF	TGTGCCAGCAGCCATGGGCGGGAGTTCTTTGAGCAGTTCTTC
TRBJ2-7	.	TRBV9	once	CASSVAEGGYEQYF	TGTGCCAGCAGCGTAGCCGAGGGCGGATACGAGCAGTACTTC
TRBJ1-1	.	TRBV19	.	CASSKSRDVNTEAFF	TGTGCCAGTAGTAAGAGCAGGGACGTGAACACTGAAGCTTTCTTT
TRBJ2-7	.	TRBV21-1	.	CARLRQKPLAGGSYEQYF	TGTGCCAGATTAAGACAGAAACCGCTAGCGGGTGGCTCCTACGAGCAGTACTTC
TRBJ2-7	.	TRBV6-2/TRBV6-3	.	CASSPVPSYEQYF	TGTGCCAGCAGCCCCGTCCCCTCCTACGAGCAGTACTTC
TRBJ2-1	.	TRBV11-3	.	CASSPPGNNEQFF	TGTGCCAGCAGCCCACCCGGGAACAATGAGCAGTTCTTC
TRBJ1-2	.	TRBV3-1/TRBV3-2	.	CASSQGYLKGYTF	TGTGCCAGCAGCCAAGGGTACCTTAAGGGCTACACCTTC
TRBJ1-3	TRBD1	TRBV9	few	CASSPQTGLTGNTIYF	TGTGCCAGCAGCCCTCAGACAGGGCTAACTGGAAACACCATATATTTT
TRBJ2-2	.	TRBV5-1	.	CASSLVARPNTGELFF	TGCGCCAGCAGCTTGGTTGCGCGACCGAACACCGGGGAGCTGTTTTTT
TRBJ2-3	TRBD2	TRBV7-2	.	CASSPLAASTDTQYF	TGTGCCAGCAGCCCACTAGCGGCTAGCACAGATACGCAGTATTTT
TRBJ2-3	.	TRBV9	once	CASSVTPTSTDTQYF	TGTGCCAGCAGCGTCACCCCCACTAGCACAGATACGCAGTATTTT
TRBJ2-3	.	TRBV9	.	CASHDLRAESGRDTQYF	TGTGCCAGCCACGATTTGAGGGCCGAATCAGGCAGAGATACGCAGTATTTT
TRBJ2-7	.	TRBV10-3	.	CAIRDPDSYEQYF	TGTGCCATCCGGGACCCTGACTCCTACGAGCAGTACTTC
TRBJ1-3	TRBD1	TRBV7-6	.	CASSSPGRGPGNTIYF	TGTGCCAGCAGCTCCCCCGGAAGGGGGCCTGGAAACACCATATATTTT